The rows below give T cell receptor beta chains drawn from one sample of a study of T cell responses to AZD1222 COVID-19 vaccine. Produced via immunoSEQ multiplex PCR; TCRdb's table is partial and in-frame only. The sample consists of about 48,000 clones, 75% to 90% of them appearing once. The sequencing used peripheral blood, collected 28 days after the second AZD1222 dose. All receptors derive from an adult who received the AZD1222 COVID-19 vaccine. CDR3s include the opening cysteine and the closing phenylalanine or tryptophan. D genes are given only for firm matches. Not all rows give a size; the values are once, few, many and, for expanded clones, a class.

TRBD1 | TRBJ2-5 | TRBV5-5 | - | TGTGCCAGCAGCTTGGCGGGACAGGGGACCGAGACCCAGTACTTC | CASSLAGQGTETQYF
TRBD1 | TRBJ1-6 | TRBV25-1 | - | TGTGCCAGCAGGGGGGGCCGAACCGGGACAGTGGGTTCTGGCCTCCACTTT | CASRGGRTGTVGSGLHF
- | TRBJ1-1 | TRBV7-9 | - | TGTGCCAGCAGCGCCCAGGGGAACACTGAAGCTTTCTTT | CASSAQGNTEAFF
- | TRBJ2-5 | TRBV19 | - | TGTGCCAGTAGTATCCAGGGTCGGGAGACCCAGTACTTC | CASSIQGRETQYF
TRBD1 | TRBJ2-7 | TRBV28 | - | TGTGCCAGCAGTTTCGCACAGGGGGTGTCCTACGAGCAGTACTTC | CASSFAQGVSYEQYF
- | TRBJ2-2 | TRBV10-2 | few | TGCGCCAGCAGTGGGGGGGCCGAATTCACCGGGGAGCTGTTTTTT | CASSGGAEFTGELFF
- | TRBJ2-7 | TRBV5-1 | - | TGCGCCAGCAGCTTAGCGGGTCGGAAAGAAGAGCAGTACTTC | CASSLAGRKEEQYF
- | TRBJ1-2 | TRBV6-1 | - | TGTGCCAGCAGTGAAGCATCTGTGAGGTATGGCTACACCTTC | CASSEASVRYGYTF
TRBD1 | TRBJ1-1 | TRBV27 | - | TGTGCCAGCACCGGGACAGCCATGAACACTGAAGCTTTCTTT | CASTGTAMNTEAFF
TRBD1 | TRBJ1-2 | TRBV7-2 | - | TGTGCCAGCAGCCCATACCGGGACAGGGCTACATTTAACTATGGCTACACCTTC | CASSPYRDRATFNYGYTF
- | TRBJ1-5 | TRBV7-8 | - | TGTGCCAGCAGCTTCGGACCTCAAGAACGTAGCAATCAGCCCCAGCATTTT | CASSFGPQERSNQPQHF
- | TRBJ1-2 | TRBV28 | once | TGTGCCAGCACCCGTACCCAGGGTCGGGGCTACACCTTC | CASTRTQGRGYTF
TRBD2 | TRBJ2-1 | TRBV5-8 | - | TGTGCCAGCAGCTTTGGCCCAGGTTCGGGACTAGCGGGAGTGAATGAGCAGTTCTTC | CASSFGPGSGLAGVNEQFF
- | TRBJ2-7 | TRBV19 | - | TGTGCCAGTAGTATAAAAGTGTCCCACGAGCAGTACTTC | CASSIKVSHEQYF
- | TRBJ1-2 | TRBV20-1 | - | TGCAGTGCTAGTTCCGGGACCAACTATGGCTACACCTTC | CSASSGTNYGYTF
TRBD2 | TRBJ2-3 | TRBV6-2/TRBV6-3 | - | TGTGCCAGCAGTTACGTGGGACTAGGAAGCACAGATACGCAGTATTTT | CASSYVGLGSTDTQYF
TRBD2 | TRBJ2-3 | TRBV20-1 | - | TGCAGTGCTAGTGGGACTAGCGGGGGGGCCACAGATACGCAGTATTTT | CSASGTSGGATDTQYF
- | TRBJ1-1 | TRBV5-6 | once | TGTGCCAGCATCATAACAGGGAGGGGCACTGAAGCTTTCTTT | CASIITGRGTEAFF
- | TRBJ2-7 | TRBV3-1/TRBV3-2 | - | TGTGCCAGCAGCCCCGGGACGGCGGGCTACGAGCAGTACTTC | CASSPGTAGYEQYF
- | TRBJ1-2 | TRBV7-2 | - | TGTGCCAGCAGCTTAGGGGAGAGTTACACCTTC | CASSLGESYTF
- | TRBJ2-6 | TRBV19 | once | TGTGCCAGTAGTACCACAGTTTCAGGGGCCAACGTCCTGACTTTC | CASSTTVSGANVLTF
TRBD2 | TRBJ2-5 | TRBV11-2 | - | TGTGCCAGCAGTTCGAGACTAGCGGGAGTAGAGACCCAGTACTTC | CASSSRLAGVETQYF
- | TRBJ1-1 | TRBV9 | - | TGTGCCAGCAGCGTAGATTGGGCAGCGGACACTGAAGCTTTCTTT | CASSVDWAADTEAFF
TRBD2 | TRBJ2-5 | TRBV11-3 | - | TGTGCCAGCAGCCCTAGCGGCCAAGAGACCCAGTACTTC | CASSPSGQETQYF
- | TRBJ1-3 | TRBV10-1 | - | TGCGCCAGCAGTGCGGGAGGAAACACCATATATTTT | CASSAGGNTIYF
TRBD2 | TRBJ2-3 | TRBV7-3 | once | TGTGCCAGCAGCTTAAACGTAGCGGGGGGGCCTGGTACGCAGTATTTT | CASSLNVAGGPGTQYF
- | TRBJ1-2 | TRBV25-1 | - | TGTGCCAGCAAGAAAGGGACACTCTATGGCTACACCTTC | CASKKGTLYGYTF
TRBD1 | TRBJ1-1 | TRBV19 | few | TGTGCCAGTAGTTCACAGGGGGTCGGCACTGAAGCTTTCTTT | CASSSQGVGTEAFF
- | TRBJ1-1 | TRBV5-4 | - | TGTGCCAGCAGCACCCGGGGAGGGAGGAAGACTGAAGCTTTCTTT | CASSTRGGRKTEAFF
TRBD1 | TRBJ1-2 | TRBV10-1 | - | TGCGCCAGCAGTGATTCACAGGGGGCGTCCGGCTACACCTTC | CASSDSQGASGYTF
- | TRBJ2-7 | TRBV12-3/TRBV12-4 | once | TGTGCCAGCAGTTTAGTGTTCAGCTACGAGCAGTACTTC | CASSLVFSYEQYF
- | TRBJ1-1 | TRBV3-1/TRBV3-2 | - | TGTGCCAGCAGCCAAGAAGGAACAGGGGAAGCTTTCTTT | CASSQEGTGEAFF
- | TRBJ2-1 | TRBV6-5 | - | TGTGCCAGCGGAACATGGACTCAAACCTACAATGAGCAGTTCTTC | CASGTWTQTYNEQFF
TRBD2 | TRBJ2-3 | TRBV18 | - | TGTGCCAGCTCACCACTAGGACTAGCGGGGGGCGCCACAGATACGCAGTATTTT | CASSPLGLAGGATDTQYF
TRBD1 | TRBJ1-6 | TRBV5-8 | - | TGTGCCAGCAGCGTAGGGACAGAAGCCTCACCCCTCCACTTT | CASSVGTEASPLHF
- | TRBJ1-6 | TRBV11-3 | - | TGTGCCAGCAGCTTAGTGGACAATTCACCCCTCCACTTT | CASSLVDNSPLHF
- | TRBJ2-5 | TRBV5-8 | - | TGTGCCAGCAGCCCCGGGCGGGCGAGATACCAGACCCAGTACTTC | CASSPGRARYQTQYF
- | TRBJ2-3 | TRBV27 | - | TGTGCCAGCAGTTTCCTCCATAGTCACGATACGCAGTATTTT | CASSFLHSHDTQYF
- | TRBJ2-1 | TRBV10-2 | - | TGCGCCACCGTCGTACTAGTAGGCGATGAGCAGTTCTTC | CATVVLVGDEQFF
- | TRBJ2-7 | TRBV4-1 | - | TGCGCCAGCAGCCAAGTTCCCGGACCCAGCTCCTACGAGCAGTACTTC | CASSQVPGPSSYEQYF
TRBD2 | TRBJ2-5 | TRBV9 | - | TGTGCCAGCAGCCCCGGACTAGCGGGGGGGCCGGAGACCCAGTACTTC | CASSPGLAGGPETQYF
TRBD1 | TRBJ2-7 | TRBV5-4 | - | TGTGCCAGCAGCCGGGACAGGGTGAACTCCTACGAGCAGTACTTC | CASSRDRVNSYEQYF
- | TRBJ1-2 | TRBV13 | - | TGTGCCAGCAGCACAATGACAGAGCAACGAGGTTTTTATGGCTACACCTTC | CASSTMTEQRGFYGYTF
- | TRBJ1-5 | TRBV4-1 | - | TGCGCCAGCAGCCAAGACCACAGGACAAGGGGAATAGGAGAGTTGACGGCCCAGCATTTT | CASSQDHRTRGIGELTAQHF
TRBD2 | TRBJ2-1 | TRBV9 | - | TGTGCCAGCAGCCCCTCCGCTAGCGGGGGGGAAAATGAGCAGTTCTTC | CASSPSASGGENEQFF